These T cell receptor beta chains were read from a single sample in a study of response to subunit inactivated influenza vaccine. Using its own MiXCR run on the RT-PCR reads, TCRdb lists one record per CDR3 protein. The table includes around 530,000 distinct CDR3 sequences, 16% detected once. The sample consisted of CD4+ T cells sorted from PBMCs, taken less than 30 months after vaccination. Source of these receptors: a man aged 50-75 years who received an inactivated influenza vaccine. CDR3s include the opening cysteine and the closing phenylalanine or tryptophan. The order of the fields is J gene, V gene, clone size, D gene, CDR3 protein, CDR3 DNA. The D gene is left open where the match is weak. Only some rows state a clone size, as once, few, many or a class for expanded clones.

j_gene: TRBJ1-1
v_gene: TRBV7-2
abundance: NA
d_gene: NA
CDR3aa: CASTRLGGREAFF
CDR3nt: TGTGCCAGCACCAGACTAGGGGGGCGCGAAGCTTTCTTT

j_gene: TRBJ2-2
v_gene: TRBV7-8
abundance: few
d_gene: NA
CDR3aa: CASSHFSLATGRGEAGELFF
CDR3nt: TGTGCCAGCAGCCACTTTAGTTTGGCGACAGGCAGGGGAGAAGCCGGGGAGCTGTTTTTT

j_gene: TRBJ2-7
v_gene: TRBV3-1
abundance: NA
d_gene: TRBD2
CDR3aa: CASSQDLPGGPYEQYF
CDR3nt: TGTGCCAGCAGCCAAGATCTGCCGGGGGGTCCCTACGAGCAGTACTTC

j_gene: TRBJ2-7
v_gene: TRBV7-8
abundance: few
d_gene: TRBD2
CDR3aa: CASSPSSGRVYEQYF
CDR3nt: TGTGCCAGCAGCCCATCTAGCGGGAGAGTTTACGAGCAGTACTTC

j_gene: TRBJ2-7
v_gene: TRBV2
abundance: few
d_gene: NA
CDR3aa: CASSAGGYEQYF
CDR3nt: TGTGCCAGCAGTGCTGGTGGGTACGAGCAGTACTTC

j_gene: TRBJ1-2
v_gene: TRBV6-1
abundance: NA
d_gene: TRBD1
CDR3aa: CASSGDRGRVDGYTF
CDR3nt: TGTGCCAGCAGTGGGGACAGGGGGCGTGTGGATGGCTACACCTTC

j_gene: TRBJ2-2
v_gene: TRBV5-5
abundance: NA
d_gene: NA
CDR3aa: CASRGGQNTGELFF
CDR3nt: TGTGCCAGCAGGGGCGGGCAGAACACCGGGGAGCTGTTTTTT

j_gene: TRBJ2-1
v_gene: TRBV11-1
abundance: NA
d_gene: TRBD2
CDR3aa: CASSLDVRAGGFSNEQFF
CDR3nt: TGTGCCAGCAGCTTAGATGTGCGAGCGGGAGGGTTTTCGAATGAGCAGTTCTTC

j_gene: TRBJ2-5
v_gene: TRBV24-1
abundance: NA
d_gene: NA
CDR3aa: CATSEASRQETQYF
CDR3nt: TGTGCCACCAGTGAGGCTAGCAGACAAGAGACCCAGTACTTC

j_gene: TRBJ2-7
v_gene: TRBV5-1
abundance: NA
d_gene: NA
CDR3aa: CASSRGDTYEQYF
CDR3nt: TGCGCCAGCAGCCGGGGGGACACCTACGAGCAGTACTTC

j_gene: TRBJ1-1
v_gene: TRBV6-2/TRBV6-3
abundance: few
d_gene: NA
CDR3aa: CASSLRTVYITEAFF
CDR3nt: TGTGCCAGCAGCCTTAGGACGGTTTATATCACTGAAGCTTTCTTT

j_gene: TRBJ2-7
v_gene: TRBV27
abundance: few
d_gene: NA
CDR3aa: CASSLSAYMSHEQYF
CDR3nt: TGTGCCAGCAGTTTATCGGCGTACATGAGTCACGAGCAGTACTTC

j_gene: TRBJ1-1
v_gene: TRBV7-2
abundance: NA
d_gene: TRBD1
CDR3aa: CASSYPRGLDTEAFF
CDR3nt: TGTGCCAGCAGCTACCCCAGGGGGCTCGACACTGAAGCTTTCTTT

j_gene: TRBJ2-7
v_gene: TRBV28
abundance: many
d_gene: TRBD2
CDR3aa: CASSQTSGSSPEQYF
CDR3nt: TGTGCCAGCAGCCAGACTAGCGGGAGTTCCCCCGAGCAGTACTTC

j_gene: TRBJ2-2
v_gene: TRBV24-1
abundance: few
d_gene: TRBD1
CDR3aa: CATSPYRTGWSTGELFF
CDR3nt: TGTGCCACCAGTCCCTATAGGACAGGGTGGAGCACCGGGGAGCTGTTTTTT

j_gene: TRBJ2-5
v_gene: TRBV12-3/TRBV12-4
abundance: once
d_gene: NA
CDR3aa: CASSRPPGGGSGLQETQYF
CDR3nt: TGTGCCAGCAGTCGCCCTCCCGGTGGGGGGTCGGGCCTCCAAGAGACCCAGTACTTC

j_gene: TRBJ2-7
v_gene: TRBV20-1
abundance: few
d_gene: TRBD2
CDR3aa: CSAIRGGYYEQYF
CDR3nt: TGCAGTGCTATACGGGGGGGATACTACGAGCAGTACTTC

j_gene: TRBJ2-5
v_gene: TRBV6-4
abundance: NA
d_gene: NA
CDR3aa: CASSRTFLETQYF
CDR3nt: TGTGCCAGCAGTAGGACTTTCCTGGAGACCCAGTACTTC

j_gene: TRBJ2-1
v_gene: TRBV5-1
abundance: many
d_gene: NA
CDR3aa: CASSLDRGRYNEQFF
CDR3nt: TGCGCCAGCAGCCTGGATCGGGGGAGGTACAATGAGCAGTTCTTC

j_gene: TRBJ2-1
v_gene: TRBV20-1
abundance: NA
d_gene: NA
CDR3aa: CSAGGLAVREQFF
CDR3nt: TGCAGTGCCGGAGGGCTAGCAGTAAGGGAGCAGTTCTTC

j_gene: TRBJ2-5
v_gene: TRBV5-1
abundance: few
d_gene: TRBD2
CDR3aa: CASSLTLREPQETQYF
CDR3nt: TGCGCCAGCAGCCTAACCCTGCGGGAGCCCCAAGAGACCCAGTACTTC

j_gene: TRBJ2-5
v_gene: TRBV6-2/TRBV6-3
abundance: NA
d_gene: NA
CDR3aa: CASSYSAAGQETQYF
CDR3nt: TGTGCCAGCAGTTACTCGGCGGCAGGGCAAGAGACCCAGTACTTC

j_gene: TRBJ2-5
v_gene: TRBV5-1
abundance: few
d_gene: TRBD1
CDR3aa: CASSLTGAAQETQYF
CDR3nt: TGCGCCAGCAGCTTGACAGGGGCCGCACAAGAGACCCAGTACTTC

j_gene: TRBJ1-2
v_gene: TRBV19
abundance: NA
d_gene: NA
CDR3aa: CASRNEEWREGGNYGYTF
CDR3nt: TGTGCCAGTAGGAACGAGGAGTGGAGGGAAGGAGGCAACTATGGCTACACCTTC

j_gene: TRBJ2-5
v_gene: TRBV9
abundance: few
d_gene: NA
CDR3aa: CASSVVGQTQETQYF
CDR3nt: TGTGCCAGCAGCGTAGTAGGACAGACCCAAGAGACCCAGTACTTC

j_gene: TRBJ2-5
v_gene: TRBV4-3
abundance: NA
d_gene: NA
CDR3aa: CASSQDFGGVETQYF
CDR3nt: TGCGCCAGCAGCCAAGATTTCGGGGGAGTAGAGACCCAGTACTTC

j_gene: TRBJ2-7
v_gene: TRBV5-4
abundance: NA
d_gene: NA
CDR3aa: CASSVSGTSYEQYF
CDR3nt: TGTGCCAGCAGCGTCTCCGGGACAAGTTACGAGCAGTACTTC

j_gene: TRBJ2-1
v_gene: TRBV20-1
abundance: few
d_gene: NA
CDR3aa: CSARAPAVSSYNEQFF
CDR3nt: TGCAGTGCTAGAGCCCCGGCAGTGAGCTCCTACAATGAGCAGTTCTTC

j_gene: TRBJ2-5
v_gene: TRBV14
abundance: NA
d_gene: NA
CDR3aa: CASSPPGGYQETQYF
CDR3nt: TGTGCCAGCAGCCCGCCTGGGGGGTACCAAGAGACCCAGTACTTC

j_gene: TRBJ1-5
v_gene: TRBV2
abundance: many
d_gene: NA
CDR3aa: CASSEEGGNQPQHF
CDR3nt: TGTGCCAGCAGTGAAGAAGGGGGCAATCAGCCCCAGCATTTT

j_gene: TRBJ2-3
v_gene: TRBV9
abundance: NA
d_gene: TRBD2
CDR3aa: CASSVTSGVLTDTQYF
CDR3nt: TGTGCCAGCAGCGTCACTAGCGGGGTCTTGACAGATACGCAGTATTTT